This TCR beta chain was retrieved from a study of cytomegalovirus exposure and HLA in healthy donors. CDR3 length: 13 amino acids. Trimming took off 0 bases at V and 5 bases at J, with 8 bases between the two ends. Germline-derived CDR1 and CDR2 are SGHRS and YFSETQ. 60 Vbeta and 13 Jbeta primers were used in PCR. Sequencing was performed with immunoSEQ multiplex PCR; in TCRdb, only in-frame clones are kept and a portion is missing. The table has fewer than 250,000 clones, roughly four fifths seen once. The sample consisted of PBMCs. This sequence was found in a girl under 10 years old in good health and CMV-seronegative. This sequence joins TRBV5-1 and TRBJ2-5; possible D gene TRBD2, 5 bases. The CDR3 spells CASSLGGGETQYF. The CDR3 DNA is TGCGCCAGCAGCTTGGGAGGCGGGGAGACCCAGTACTTC.